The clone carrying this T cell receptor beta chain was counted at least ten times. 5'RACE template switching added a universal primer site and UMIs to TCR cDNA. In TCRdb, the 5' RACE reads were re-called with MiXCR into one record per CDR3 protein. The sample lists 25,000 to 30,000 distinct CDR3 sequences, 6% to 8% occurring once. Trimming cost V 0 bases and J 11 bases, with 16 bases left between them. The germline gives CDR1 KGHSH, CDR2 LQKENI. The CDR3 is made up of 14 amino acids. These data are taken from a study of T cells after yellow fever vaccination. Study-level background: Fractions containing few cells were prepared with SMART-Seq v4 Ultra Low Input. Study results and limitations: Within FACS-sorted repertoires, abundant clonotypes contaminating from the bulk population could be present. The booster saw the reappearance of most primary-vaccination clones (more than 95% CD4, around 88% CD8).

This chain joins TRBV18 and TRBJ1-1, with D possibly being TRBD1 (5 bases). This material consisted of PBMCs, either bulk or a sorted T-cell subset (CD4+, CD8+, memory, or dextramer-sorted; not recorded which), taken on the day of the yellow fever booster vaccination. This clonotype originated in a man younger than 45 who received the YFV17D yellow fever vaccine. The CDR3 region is CASSPPDYGDGAFF. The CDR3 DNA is TGTGCCAGCTCACCACCGGATTACGGGGACGGTGCTTTCTTT.